This TCR beta chain derives from a study of OX40 agonist ivuxolimab in advanced cancers. General study results and limits: The specificity for antigen of the expanded peripheral T cells was not determined. CD4+ and CD8+ blood T cells expanded clonally by week 6 at 0.1 to 3.0 mg/kg. Normalized T-cell clonal expansion was also low in a subset of nonresponders. Clonal expansion among partial responders at 0.1-3.0 mg/kg ranked near the lowest.

About this clone itself: Its antigen remains unknown.

V shed 4 bases and J shed 1 base, with 7 bases lying between them. The germline CDR1 and CDR2 sequences are MNHEY and SVGAGI. This CDR3 has 14 residues. The data were produced by immunoSEQ multiplex PCR, yet TCRdb's version contains in-frame clones alone and is incomplete. The sample consists of roughly 70,000 clones, 88% of them appearing once. This TCR derives from an adult with an advanced solid tumor such as melanoma, head and neck, liver or kidney cancer. The V gene is TRBV6-5, the J gene TRBJ1-4; D remains ambiguous. The source was CD4+ or CD8+ T cells sorted from blood, collected in a trial of the OX40 agonist ivuxolimab. The CDR3 here is CASSFRGTNEKLFF. The CDR3 DNA sequence: TGTGCCAGCAGTTTCCGAGGAACTAATGAAAAACTGTTTTTT.